This entry lists 20 T cell receptor beta chains sequenced from one sample in a study of cytomegalovirus exposure and HLA in healthy donors. The PCR was carried out with 60 Vbeta primers and 13 Jbeta primers. TCRdb keeps only in-frame clones here, not all; method: immunoSEQ multiplex PCR. The sample holds more than 100,000 clones; 65% to 80% are singletons and the top ten take roughly 1.5%. Sequencing was performed on PBMCs. These receptors came from a woman between 18 and 30 years old in good health and CMV-seronegative.

V is TRBV5-1 and J is TRBJ1-1; TRBD1 is a possible D gene (6 bases). V lost 0 bases, J lost 10 bases, and 10 bases lay in between. This CDR3 region has 12 residues. CDR1 and CDR2 (germline): SGHRS, YFSETQ. CDR3 nucleotides: TGCGCCAGCAGCTTGGACAGGGATCGAGCTTTCTTT. Its protein product is CASSLDRDRAFF.

This clone was seen just once. The chain uses TRBV9 and TRBJ2-3, with 7 positions matching TRBD1. There are 17 residues in the CDR3. Germline V lookup: CDR1 SGDLS, CDR2 YYNGEE. Losses at the gene ends were 0 bases for V and 2 bases for J; bases not matched to a gene: 9. The CDR3 DNA is TGTGCCAGCAGCGTAGGAACGAGGACAGGAGTCACAGATACGCAGTATTTT. It yields the protein CASSVGTRTGVTDTQYF.

This chain uses TRBV5-1 with TRBJ1-1; 8 bases are shared with TRBD1. J was trimmed by 2 bases and V by 4 bases; bases with no gene match: 4. CDR1 SGHRS and CDR2 YFSETQ come from the germline V gene. The CDR3 sequence is 14 residues long. CDR3 protein: CASSRGQANTEAFF. CDR3 in DNA: TGCGCCAGCAGCAGGGGACAGGCCAACACTGAAGCTTTCTTT.

The chain is built from TRBV7-6 and TRBJ1-4; D is perhaps TRBD1 (5 bases). This CDR3 region has 15 residues. With 0 bases removed from V and 8 bases from J, the gap between germline ends came to 13 bases. Germline CDR1 reads SGHVS; CDR2 reads FNYEAQ. The CDR3 region has the DNA TGTGCCAGCAGCTTAGCCGGGGGGGAAAACGAAAAACTGTTTTTT. Protein: CASSLAGGENEKLFF.

This clone has just one count. The chain recombines TRBV19 with TRBJ2-1, with TRBD2 identical over 12 bases. CDR1 LNHDA and CDR2 SQIVND come from the germline V gene (reference sequence). J gave up 3 bases and V 5 bases, and 14 bases lay outside the gene matches. CDR3 length: 19 amino acids. The CDR3 DNA sequence: TGTGCCAGTAGTCCCGGGACTAGCGGGTCTATCTTTTTCTACAATGAGCAGTTCTTC. Translating gives CASSPGTSGSIFFYNEQFF.

The V gene is TRBV4-1, the J gene TRBJ2-1; 15 bases map to TRBD2. Trimming removed 3 bases from V and 9 bases from J; junction bases left unmatched: 6. Per germline, CDR1 MGHRA and CDR2 YSYEKL. The CDR3 covers 16 residues. CDR3 bases: TGCGCCAGCAGCCAGAGGACTAGCGGGAGGGGGGGTGAGCAGTTCTTC. Translation: CASSQRTSGRGGEQFF.

The rearrangement links TRBV5-1 to TRBJ2-7; D is perhaps TRBD1 (6 bases). The CDR3 is 15 residues long. V gave up 0 bases and J gave up 6 bases, with 16 bases separating them. From germline, CDR1 is SGHRS and CDR2 YFSETQ. CDR3 region: CASSLAGEGWVEQYF. CDR3 bases: TGCGCCAGCAGCTTGGCAGGGGAAGGGTGGGTCGAGCAGTACTTC.

The chain recombines TRBV5-8 with TRBJ2-3; D gene uncertain. V dropped 2 bases and J dropped 4 bases, with 5 bases sitting between them. The length of the CDR3 is 12 residues. Germline V lookup: CDR1 SGHTS, CDR2 YDEGEE. CDR3 loop: CASSLQPDTQYF. In DNA form, the CDR3 reads TGTGCCAGCAGCTTACAACCAGATACGCAGTATTTT.

This clone turned up a few times. The chain is built from TRBV25-1 and TRBJ2-7; the D gene is possibly TRBD2 (6 bases). Germline lookup yields CDR1 MGHDK and CDR2 SYGVNS. The CDR3 runs to 14 residues. Trimming pared 5 bases from V and 6 bases from J, leaving 17 bases between. This chain's CDR3 is CASSKNGGTPEQYF. The DNA of the CDR3 is TGTGCCAGCAGTAAGAATGGGGGGACCCCCGAGCAGTACTTC.

This chain uses TRBV7-2 with TRBJ2-1, with D possibly matching TRBD2 (6 bases). Trimming shortened V by 5 bases and J by 6 bases, and 17 bases separated the two germline ends. The germline CDR1 and CDR2 sequences are SGHTA and FQGNSA. The CDR3 totals 15 residues. The CDR3 loop is CASSTRDSPFNEQFF. In nucleotides, the CDR3 is TGTGCCAGCAGCACACGGGACTCCCCGTTCAATGAGCAGTTCTTC.

This clone was counted a few times. The V call is TRBV29-1, the J call TRBJ1-5; D ambiguous. V was cut by 7 bases and J by 1 base, with 11 bases left in between. The CDR3 has 13 residues. Germline CDR1 and CDR2: SQVTM and ANQGSEA. The CDR3 region is CSARWASNQPQHF. CDR3 in DNA: TGCAGCGCGCGTTGGGCGAGCAATCAGCCCCAGCATTTT.

The chain couples TRBV30 to TRBJ2-6, with D uncertain. V was cut by 1 base and J by 0 bases, with 10 bases left in between. Germline V gene lookup returns CDR1 GTSNPN and CDR2 SVGIG (reference sequence). The CDR3 runs 16 residues. The CDR3 DNA follows: TGTGCCTGGAGTGCTGTGCTACCCTCTGGGGCCAACGTCCTGACTTTC. Translating it yields CAWSAVLPSGANVLTF.

The chain carries TRBV7-9 and TRBJ1-1; no reliable D call. Per germline, CDR1 SEHNR and CDR2 FQNEAQ (reference sequence). This CDR3 has 14 residues. The ends were cut back, 1 base at V and 2 bases at J, with 8 bases in the middle. CDR3 bases: TGTGCCAGCAGCTTAGACAAGATAAACACTGAAGCTTTCTTT. Translated, it gives CASSLDKINTEAFF.

This chain joins TRBV2 and TRBJ1-4, with 9 bases that match TRBD1. Germline CDR1 reads SNHLY; CDR2 reads FYNNEI. J was trimmed by 8 bases and V by 4 bases; bases with no gene match: 8. This CDR3 region has 15 residues. The CDR3 region has the DNA TGTGCCAGCAGTGGCATGGGACAGGGAGTAGAAAAACTGTTTTTT. It codes for CASSGMGQGVEKLFF.

This clone was seen a single time. J is TRBJ1-1 and V is TRBV19; a possible D gene is TRBD1 (5 bases). V shed 5 bases and J shed 0 bases, with 19 bases lying between them. The V gene's germline CDR1 is LNHDA and CDR2 SQIVND (reference sequence). This CDR3 contains 17 residues. As DNA, the CDR3 is TGTGCCAGTAGTCCCCTGTGGGTAGCGGACATGAACACTGAAGCTTTCTTT. Its protein product is CASSPLWVADMNTEAFF.

The V and J genes are TRBV5-1 and TRBJ2-1; 11 bases are a match to TRBD2. The CDR3 is made up of 15 amino acids. Germline trimming cut 0 bases from V and 6 bases from J; bases unmatched to any gene: 2. Germline loops: CDR1 SGHRS, CDR2 YFSETQ. CDR3 loop: CASSLDGLAGNEQFF. DNA for the CDR3: TGCGCCAGCAGCTTGGACGGACTAGCGGGCAATGAGCAGTTCTTC.

In this sample, this clone turned up once. V and J are TRBV19 and TRBJ1-2, with 8 bases fitting TRBD1. Germline CDR1 reads LNHDA; CDR2 reads SQIVND (reference sequence). CDR3 length equals 13 residues. Unmatched junction bases numbered 2, after V lost 3 bases and J lost 5 bases. Written as DNA, the CDR3 is TGTGCCAGTAGTATGGGACAGGATTATGGCTACACCTTC. This gives the protein CASSMGQDYGYTF.

This chain uses TRBV25-1 with TRBJ1-4; possible D gene TRBD1, 6 bases. The CDR3 has 15 amino acids. V gave up 1 base and J gave up 4 bases, with 10 bases separating them. Germline values: CDR1 MGHDK, CDR2 SYGVNS. This chain's CDR3 is CASSESGQLNEKLFF. Written as DNA, the CDR3 is TGTGCCAGCAGTGAATCAGGACAGCTTAATGAAAAACTGTTTTTT.

This clone was observed once. The chain uses TRBV6-1 and TRBJ1-2; maybe TRBD1 (6 bases). V was clipped by 2 bases and J by 9 bases, with 13 bases between them. CDR3 length equals 13 residues. Germline V gene sequence: CDR1 MNHNS, CDR2 SASEGT. In DNA form, the CDR3 reads TGTGCCAGCAGTGAACGGGGGGGCTCTAGCTACACCTTC. Translating it yields CASSERGGSSYTF.

The chain combines TRBV2 with TRBJ1-2; D uncertain. Germline lookup yields CDR1 SNHLY and CDR2 FYNNEI. The CDR3 contains 13 residues. Trimming stripped 3 bases from V and 8 bases from J, with 13 bases between. The CDR3 nucleotides read TGTGCCAGCAGTGATACGTTCCTAGCCGGCTACACCTTC. Translated: CASSDTFLAGYTF.